This T cell receptor beta chain was documented in a study of OX40 agonist ivuxolimab in advanced cancers. Study background: Partial responses occurred in three patients (one hepatocellular carcinoma, two cutaneous melanoma).

The assay was immunoSEQ multiplex PCR, and TCRdb's table has in-frame clones only and misses some. The sample holds 20,000 or so clones, approximately 87% seen once. Germline loops: CDR1 SGHDT, CDR2 YYEEEE. With 3 bases removed from V and 5 bases from J, the gap between germline ends came to 20 bases. The CDR3 has 16 amino acids. This chain connects TRBV5-6 to TRBJ2-5, with D possibly called TRBD1 or TRBD2 (6 bases each). This specimen consisted of CD4+ or CD8+ T cells sorted from blood, obtained in a trial of the OX40 agonist ivuxolimab. The sequence was collected from an adult with an advanced solid tumor such as melanoma, head and neck, liver or kidney cancer. CDR3: CASSSRRGTIDETQYF. The CDR3 DNA reads TGTGCCAGCAGCTCCAGACGCGGGACAATCGACGAGACCCAGTACTTC. The variable domain in full, with the rest retrieved from reference TRBV5-6 and TRBJ2-5, is DAGVTQSPTHLIKTRGQQVTLRCSPKSGHDTVSWYQQALGQGPQFIFQYYEEEERQRGNFPDRFSGHQFPNYSSELNVNALLLGDSALYLCASSSRRGTIDETQYFGPGTRLLVL.